This record concerns one TCR beta chain sequence. This specimen belongs to a study of cytomegalovirus exposure and HLA in healthy donors. Trimming left V 4 bases short and J 4 bases short, with 17 bases between. The CDR3 covers 16 residues. CDR1 and CDR2 from the germline V gene are SGHVS and FNYEAQ. The table came from immunoSEQ multiplex PCR; TCRdb's copy has only in-frame clones and leaves some out. This sample carries tens of thousands of clones, about 92% of them seen once, and the ten largest clones take roughly 1%. The sequencing sample was made of PBMCs. The genes are TRBV7-6 and TRBJ1-5; D perhaps matches TRBD1 (6 bases). This sequence originates from a man aged 18 to 29 in good health and CMV-seronegative. The CDR3 DNA follows: TGTGCCAGCAGCTACTTACAGGGATTGGGTAATCAGCCCCAGCATTTT. It codes for CASSYLQGLGNQPQHF. Supplemented by reference TRBV7-6 and TRBJ1-5, the full variable domain reads GAGVSQSPRYKVTKRGQDVALRCDPISGHVSLYWYRQALGQGPEFLTYFNYEAQQDKSGLPNDRFSAERPEGSISTLTIQRTEQRDSAMYRCASSYLQGLGNQPQHFGDGTRLSIL.